This is a list of T cell receptor beta chains from one sample in a study of blood T cell repertoires in COVID-19. Clones were sequenced by immunoSEQ multiplex PCR, and TCRdb holds only the in-frame ones, with some missing. The sample consists of around 250,000 clones, 70% to 90% of them appearing once. What was sequenced was peripheral blood. Receptor source: a man in his fifties or sixties with acute or convalescent COVID-19. Both conserved end residues are part of each CDR3. A D gene is named only where the DNA matches it firmly. Some rows have no size entry. The others give once, few or many, or a class for an expanded clone.

>TRBD2|TRBV19|-|TRBJ2-1
TGTGCCAGTAGTCATCGGCTAGCGGGTGACGGGAATGAGCAGTTCTTC
CASSHRLAGDGNEQFF
>-|TRBV4-2|-|TRBJ2-2
TGTGCCAGCAGCCAAGATGGGCAGTTGGGCGGGGAGCTGTTTTTT
CASSQDGQLGGELFF
>TRBD1|TRBV10-3|-|TRBJ2-7
TGTGCCATCAGGGGGACAGGGGACAACTCCTACGAGCAGTACTTC
CAIRGTGDNSYEQYF
>-|TRBV5-1|-|TRBJ2-1
TGCGCCAGCAGCTTGGGGGAAGGCTCGGGGTACAATGAGCAGTTCTTC
CASSLGEGSGYNEQFF
>TRBD2|TRBV3-1/TRBV3-2|-|TRBJ2-4
TGTGCCAGCAGCCAACGGGGGGGCGGGTTAGCCAAAAACATTCAGTACTTC
CASSQRGGGLAKNIQYF
>-|TRBV28|once|TRBJ1-6
TGTGCCAGCTGCCCGACGACAGGCCCAGTAAATTCACCCCTCCACTTT
CASCPTTGPVNSPLHF
>TRBD2|TRBV7-2|-|TRBJ2-2
TGTGCCAGCAGCTTAGATCCGGGAGGGTTCACCGGGGAGCTGTTTTTT
CASSLDPGGFTGELFF
>TRBD2|TRBV6-5|-|TRBJ2-7
TGTGCCAGCAGTTACTCTAGCGGGATGAGCTACGAGCAGTACTTC
CASSYSSGMSYEQYF
>-|TRBV15|-|TRBJ1-1
TGTGCCACCAGCAGGTTTACGACAGGGAACACTGAAGCTTTCTTT
CATSRFTTGNTEAFF
>-|TRBV6-2/TRBV6-3|-|TRBJ2-7
TGTGCCAGCAGTCGGGACTACGAGCAGTACTTC
CASSRDYEQYF
>TRBD1|TRBV12-3/TRBV12-4|-|TRBJ1-5
TGTGCCAGCAGTTTAAGGGGGCAACAGCCCCAGCATTTT
CASSLRGQQPQHF
>-|TRBV10-3|-|TRBJ2-5
TGTGCCATCAGTAGGCTAGCTGGGGAGACCCAGTACTTC
CAISRLAGETQYF
>-|TRBV24-1|-|TRBJ1-2
TGTGCCACATGCCCCCCGAGCTTCTATGGCTACACCTTC
CATCPPSFYGYTF
>TRBD2|TRBV19|-|TRBJ2-1
TGTGCCAGTAGTACGGGGACTAGCGGACGCCGTTCCTACAATGAGCAGTTCTTC
CASSTGTSGRRSYNEQFF
>TRBD2|TRBV6-2/TRBV6-3|-|TRBJ2-4
TGTGCCAGCAGTTACTCGAGAACGGGAGTGGGAGGGTACCTCTTAGCGTTTCAGTACTTC
CASSYSRTGVGGYLLAFQYF
>-|TRBV18|-|TRBJ2-2
TGTGCCAGCTCACCATCGATGACAGGGAACACCGGGGAGCTGTTTTTT
CASSPSMTGNTGELFF
>TRBD2|TRBV15|-|TRBJ2-2
TGTGCCACCAGCAGGGAAAGGACTAGCGTTAACACCGGGGAGCTGTTTTTT
CATSRERTSVNTGELFF
>-|TRBV27|few|TRBJ2-1
TGTGCCAGCAGTTTAGCGGGACAGCGGTTGTTCTTC
CASSLAGQRLFF
>TRBD2|TRBV5-5|-|TRBJ2-1
TGTGCCAGCAGCTTTTTTGCGACTAGCGGAAATGAGCAGTTCTTC
CASSFFATSGNEQFF
>TRBD1|TRBV5-1|-|TRBJ1-1
TGCGCCAGCAGGCAGGGGGACACTGAAGCTTTCTTT
CASRQGDTEAFF
>-|TRBV27|-|TRBJ1-1
TGTGCCAGCAGTTTATTCGGGGGTGAAGCTTTCTTT
CASSLFGGEAFF
>-|TRBV7-3|-|TRBJ2-2
TGTGCCAGCAGCTTAGGCGGTATAAACACCGGGGAGCTGTTTTTT
CASSLGGINTGELFF